The entry below gives a single T cell receptor beta chain sequence along with its context. Generated by immunoSEQ multiplex PCR, the TCRdb table keeps only in-frame clones and is missing some. The sample lists a few million clones; about 94% were seen once. CD45RO-negative, CCR7-selected cells formed the naive CD8 fraction, which excluded terminally differentiated effector memory CD45RA+ cells. These data originate in a study of shared clonotypes between healthy human individuals. Trimming shortened V by 6 bases and J by 6 bases, and 15 bases separated the two germline ends. The germline gives CDR1 MDHEN, CDR2 SYDVKM. The CDR3 is made up of 14 amino acids.

The specimen sequenced was naive CD8+ T cells from PBMCs. This TCR was sampled from a man younger than 35 in good health. Some clones in this sample may be carry-over from other donors' samples. The J gene is TRBJ1-5, the V gene TRBV28, with no clear D. In nucleotides, the CDR3 is TGTGCCAGCAGCTCACCTCTGGCCGGTCAGCCCCAGCATTTT. Translation: CASSSPLAGQPQHF.